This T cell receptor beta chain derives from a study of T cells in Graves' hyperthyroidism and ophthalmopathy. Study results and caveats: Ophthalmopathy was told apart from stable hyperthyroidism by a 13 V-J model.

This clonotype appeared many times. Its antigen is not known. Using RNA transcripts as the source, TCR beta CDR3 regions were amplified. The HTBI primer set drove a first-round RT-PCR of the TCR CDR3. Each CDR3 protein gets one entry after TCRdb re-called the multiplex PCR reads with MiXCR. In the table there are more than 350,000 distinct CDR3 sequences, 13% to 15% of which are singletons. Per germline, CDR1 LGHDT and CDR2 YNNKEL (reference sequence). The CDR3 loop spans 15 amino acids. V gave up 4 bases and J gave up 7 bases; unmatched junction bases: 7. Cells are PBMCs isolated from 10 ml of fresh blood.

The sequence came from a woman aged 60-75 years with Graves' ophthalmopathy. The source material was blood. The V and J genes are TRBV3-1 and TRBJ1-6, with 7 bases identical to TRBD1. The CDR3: CASSRRQGLNSPLHF. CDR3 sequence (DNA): TGTGCCAGCAGCCGTCGACAGGGCTTGAATTCACCCCTCCACTTT.